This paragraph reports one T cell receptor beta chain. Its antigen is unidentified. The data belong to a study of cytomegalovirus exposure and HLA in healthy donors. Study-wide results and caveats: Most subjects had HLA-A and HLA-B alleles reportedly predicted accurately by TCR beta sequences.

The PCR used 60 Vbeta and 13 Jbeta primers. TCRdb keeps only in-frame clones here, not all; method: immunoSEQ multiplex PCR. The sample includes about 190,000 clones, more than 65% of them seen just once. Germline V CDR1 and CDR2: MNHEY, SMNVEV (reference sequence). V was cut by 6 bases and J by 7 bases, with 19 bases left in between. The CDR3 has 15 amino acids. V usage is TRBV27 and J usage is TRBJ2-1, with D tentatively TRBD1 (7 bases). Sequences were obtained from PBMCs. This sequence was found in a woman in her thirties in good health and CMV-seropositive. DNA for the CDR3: TGTGCCAGCAGATTCGACAGGGAGGCCGGGAATGAGCAGTTCTTC. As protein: CASRFDREAGNEQFF.